This TCR beta chain appears in the sequencing data of a study of blood T cell repertoires in COVID-19. In the authors' methods: For nucleated cells, counts were estimated from reference gene primer amplification. Repertoires were generated with immunoSEQ multiplex PCR, while TCRdb's copy carries only in-frame clones and drops some. For V, J and clone size, that table is used; D and trimming come from the DNA. This sample has approximately 300,000 clones, with around 92% found just once. CDR1 is SGHVS and CDR2 is FQNEAQ in the germline V gene. This CDR3 comprises 15 residues. Trimming removed 0 bases from V and 0 bases from J, with 8 bases in between.

The chain is built from TRBV7-8 and TRBJ1-2; D remains unclear. The material sequenced was peripheral blood. The sequence was obtained from a man aged 18 to 30 who had recovered from COVID-19. CDR3 protein: CASSLAPDSNYGYTF. The CDR3, as DNA: TGTGCCAGCAGCTTAGCTCCGGACTCTAACTATGGCTACACCTTC.